A single sample gave rise to the 17 T cell receptor beta chains below, sequenced in a study of cytotoxic CD8 clonotypes in ibrutinib-treated CLL. Data came from immunoSEQ multiplex PCR; TCRdb stores just in-frame clones and leaves some out. The sample holds roughly 12,000 clones, 81% seen once. The source was PBMCs, collected at disease progression, from a patient treated with ibrutinib. The receptors here all came from a human donor with chronic lymphocytic leukemia.

The rearrangement joins TRBV12-5 to TRBJ1-1; 9 bases align to TRBD1. Per the germline V gene, CDR1 is LGHNT and CDR2 is FRNRAP. The CDR3 sequence is 15 residues long. The V gene end was trimmed by 2 bases and the J gene end by 4 bases; junction bases not matched to a gene: 5. For the CDR3, the DNA is TGTGCTAGTGGTTTGACCCAGACAGGGGGCACTGAAGCTTTCTTT. Translated: CASGLTQTGGTEAFF.

This clone came up once. The rearrangement links TRBV29-1 to TRBJ2-3, with 10 bases fitting TRBD1. Germline V gives CDR1 SQVTM, CDR2 ANQGSEA. The ends lost 6 bases at V and 2 bases at J; junction bases unmatched: 8. This CDR3 is 15 amino acids long. The CDR3 coding sequence is TGCAGCGTCTCGACAGGGGGCTTTAACACAGATACGCAGTATTTT. Translated: CSVSTGGFNTDTQYF.

The chain combines TRBV2 with TRBJ1-2, with 10 bases matching TRBD1. The germline V gene has CDR1 SNHLY and CDR2 FYNNEI. Trimming took 2 bases from V and 2 from J; bases not matched to a gene: 8. CDR3 length: 17 amino acids. The CDR3 spells CASSEKSPGQGNYGYTF. The CDR3 DNA reads TGTGCCAGCAGTGAAAAAAGTCCGGGACAGGGGAACTATGGCTACACCTTC.

The genes are TRBV11-3 and TRBJ1-5; possible D gene TRBD1, 5 bases. V was clipped by 5 bases and J by 1 base, with 9 bases between them. This CDR3 is 14 amino acids long. Germline values: CDR1 SGHNT, CDR2 YENEEA. The CDR3 sequence is CASSRGLSNQPQHF. CDR3 sequence (DNA): TGTGCCAGCAGCCGGGGGTTGAGCAATCAGCCCCAGCATTTT. The variable domain in full, completed from reference TRBV11-3 and TRBJ1-5, reads EAGVVQSPRYKIIEKKQPVAFWCNPISGHNTLYWYLQNLGQGPELLIRYENEEAVDDSQLPKDRFSAERLKGVDSTLKIQPAELGDSAVYLCASSRGLSNQPQHFGDGTRLSIL.

V gene TRBV5-6 combines with J gene TRBJ2-1; D uncertain. V was cut by 1 base and J by 7 bases, with 3 bases left in between. The CDR3 contains 11 residues. The germline gives CDR1 SGHDT, CDR2 YYEEEE. The CDR3: CASSLRNEQFF. Here the CDR3 DNA reads TGTGCCAGCAGCTTGAGGAATGAGCAGTTCTTC. Filled out from reference TRBV5-6 and TRBJ2-1, the complete variable domain reads DAGVTQSPTHLIKTRGQQVTLRCSPKSGHDTVSWYQQALGQGPQFIFQYYEEEERQRGNFPDRFSGHQFPNYSSELNVNALLLGDSALYLCASSLRNEQFFGPGTRLTVL.

This chain connects TRBV28 to TRBJ1-2; TRBD1 agrees at 10 bases. The trim removed 0 bases at V and 4 bases at J, leaving 11 bases unmatched. The germline CDR1 and CDR2 sequences are MDHEN and SYDVKM. The length of the CDR3 is 18 residues. This chain's CDR3 is CASSLWPALDRGPYGYTF. DNA for the CDR3: TGTGCCAGCAGTTTATGGCCCGCCCTAGACAGGGGGCCCTATGGCTACACCTTC.

The rearrangement links TRBV27 to TRBJ2-7, with 10 bases fitting TRBD1. This CDR3 spans 17 amino acids. V gave up 3 bases and J gave up 5 bases; unmatched junction bases: 13. The V gene's germline CDR1 is MNHEY and CDR2 SMNVEV (reference sequence). Here the CDR3 reads CASSLGTGARPNHEQYF. Written as DNA, the CDR3 is TGTGCCAGCAGTTTGGGGACAGGGGCCCGACCCAACCACGAGCAGTACTTC.

The chain has TRBV11-2 and TRBJ2-2, with 7 bases matching TRBD2. Trimming cost V 4 bases and J 2 bases; bases outside gene matches: 13. Germline V CDR1 and CDR2: SGHAT, FQNNGV. This CDR3 contains 18 residues. The CDR3 region is CASSSPYWEGPNTGELFF. In DNA form, the CDR3 reads TGTGCCAGCAGCTCCCCTTATTGGGAGGGTCCCAACACCGGGGAGCTGTTTTTT.

The chain's CDR3 is CASSVVTTPATEAFF. In nucleotides, the CDR3 is TGTGCCAGCAGCGTAGTAACTACACCGGCCACTGAAGCTTTCTTT. This chain connects TRBV9 to TRBJ1-1; no clear D. Germline CDR1 SGDLS, CDR2 YYNGEE. The germline V and J ends were trimmed by 0 bases and 4 bases, with 13 bases remaining between them. CDR3 length: 15 residues.

This clone was seen a single time. The chain carries TRBV6-1 and TRBJ2-6; D call uncertain. The length of the CDR3 is 15 residues. Germline lookup yields CDR1 MNHNS and CDR2 SASEGT. Between the trimmed V and J ends, which lost 2 bases and 0 bases, there was a span of 5 bases. DNA of the CDR3: TGTGCCAGCAGTGAAAACCTCTCTGGGGCCAACGTCCTGACTTTC. This codes for CASSENLSGANVLTF.

The chain uses TRBV5-1 and TRBJ2-3; TRBD2 aligns across 9 bases. V trimming: 3 bases; J trimming: 3 bases; junction bases outside the gene matches: 11. CDR1 is SGHRS and CDR2 is YFSETQ in the germline V gene. The CDR3 runs to 17 residues. The CDR3 is CASSSGSGSFGTDTQYF. The CDR3 DNA reads TGCGCCAGCAGCTCTGGTAGCGGGAGTTTCGGGACAGATACGCAGTATTTT. The full variable domain, its missing parts supplied by reference TRBV5-1 and TRBJ2-3, is KAGVTQTPRYLIKTRGQQVTLSCSPISGHRSVSWYQQTPGQGLQFLFEYFSETQRNKGNFPGRFSGRQFSNSRSEMNVSTLELGDSALYLCASSSGSGSFGTDTQYFGPGTRLTVL.

The J gene is TRBJ2-1, the V gene TRBV11-3; TRBD2 matches at 14 bases. V shed 6 bases and J 8 bases; nucleotides not matched to a gene: 6. This CDR3 is 15 amino acids long. The germline V gene encodes CDR1 SGHNT and CDR2 YENEEA. Here the CDR3 reads CASSPGLAGVDEQFF. In nucleotides, the CDR3 is TGTGCCAGCAGTCCGGGACTAGCGGGAGTGGATGAGCAGTTCTTC.

This clone is a singleton in its sample. This chain connects TRBV28 to TRBJ1-5, with D hard to call. There are 12 residues in the CDR3. Trimming removed 7 bases at V and 4 bases at J, with 8 bases between. CDR1 and CDR2 (germline): MDHEN, SYDVKM. CDR3 DNA: TGTGCCAGCAACAAAGGAAATCAGCCCCAGCATTTT. Its protein is CASNKGNQPQHF.

This chain links TRBV10-1 with TRBJ2-1; weak D call: TRBD1 (5 bases). CDR3 size: 13 residues. Trimming removed 3 bases from V and 9 bases from J, with 12 bases in between. Germline values: CDR1 WNHNN, CDR2 SYGVQD (reference sequence). The CDR3 reads CASSENWGSEQFF. The CDR3 DNA sequence: TGCGCCAGCAGTGAAAATTGGGGCTCTGAGCAGTTCTTC.

The chain combines TRBV28 with TRBJ2-7; no reliable D call. V was cut by 5 bases and J by 1 base, with 9 bases left in between. The CDR3 runs to 13 residues. Germline V gene sequence: CDR1 MDHEN, CDR2 SYDVKM. CDR3: CASSGPPSYEQYF. The DNA for the CDR3 is TGTGCCAGCAGTGGACCCCCGTCCTACGAGCAGTACTTC.

In its sample, this clone ranks as large. The rearrangement uses TRBV7-8 and TRBJ1-5; 7 bases map to TRBD1. This CDR3 is built from 15 residues. Germline lookup yields CDR1 SGHVS and CDR2 FQNEAQ. V was pared by 1 base and J by 6 bases, with 6 bases of the junction left unmatched. The DNA of the CDR3 is TGTGCCAGCAGCTTAGGTACGGCAGGGGGTCAGCCCCAGCATTTT. Translation: CASSLGTAGGQPQHF.

The chain couples TRBV18 to TRBJ2-7; tentative D call: TRBD2 (6 bases). V was shortened by 2 bases and J by 3 bases, with 11 bases between the two germline ends. From germline, CDR1 is KGHSH and CDR2 LQKENI. The CDR3 is 14 amino acids. The CDR3 sequence is CASSPNGGNYEQYF. DNA of the CDR3: TGTGCCAGCTCACCAAATGGAGGGAACTACGAGCAGTACTTC.